The entry below describes one T cell receptor beta chain. Trimming stripped 5 bases from V and 5 bases from J, with 13 bases between. CDR1 is MDHEN, CDR2 SYDVKM, per germline. The CDR3 totals 15 residues. This entry belongs to a study of blood T cell repertoires in COVID-19. Study context: Samples taken during acute and convalescent COVID-19 were collected in the United States, Italy and Spain.

The cohort comprised adults aged roughly 18 to 95 years residing in about two dozen US areas. Per the original methods: Nucleated cell counts were estimated from reference gene primer amplification. Clones were read by immunoSEQ multiplex PCR, and TCRdb kept only the in-frame ones, dropping some. That table gives V, J and clone size, and the DNA gave D and trimming. The table shows 200,000 to 250,000 clones, with 70% to 90% occurring only once. The sample consisted of PBMCs or T cells enriched from blood (not recorded which). The chain is built from TRBV28 and TRBJ1-6; possible D gene TRBD1, 5 bases. This receptor was obtained from a man aged 30 to 39 who had recovered from COVID-19. The CDR3 DNA reads as TGTGCCAGCAGTCCCCCATGGGGGGATAATTCACCCCTCCACTTT. Amino acid sequence: CASSPPWGDNSPLHF.